This passage covers 17 T cell receptor beta chains from one sample sequenced in a study of cytomegalovirus exposure and HLA in healthy donors (dated by TCRdb to the late 2010s). Preparation of the library involved the immunoSEQ multiplex PCR assay. For the multiplex PCR, a mixture combining 60 forward primers for TCR Vbeta segments and 13 reverse primers for TCR Jbeta segments was used. Drawn from immuneACCESS, this table holds only the in-frame rearrangements with V and J called that TCRdb kept. Clones are partly lost; checked studies trace under half to an unresolved V gene and leave the rest unexplained. This sample is represented by more than 100,000 clones; approximately 80% of them were singletons. The ten top clones hold over 0.2% of the sample. The source material was PBMCs. These receptor sequences come from a man aged 50 to 60 in good health and CMV-seronegative.

CDR3 protein: CSVGQGSYGYTF. Written as DNA, the CDR3 is TGCAGCGTGGGACAGGGGTCCTATGGCTACACCTTC. V usage is TRBV29-1 and J usage is TRBJ1-2, with TRBD1 identical over 10 bases. Germline CDR1 SQVTM, CDR2 ANQGSEA. The trim removed 6 bases at V and 4 bases at J, leaving 2 bases unmatched. The CDR3 covers 12 residues.

The DNA of the CDR3 is TGTGCCAGCAGCCGGTACGGTCGGGAGCCCCAGCATTTT. Protein product: CASSRYGREPQHF. The V and J genes are TRBV5-6 and TRBJ1-5; D remains unclear. CDR3 length: 13 residues. V was clipped by 4 bases and J by 8 bases, with 13 bases between them. CDR1 and CDR2 (germline): SGHDT, YYEEEE.

This chain connects TRBV28 to TRBJ2-1; 9 bases line up with TRBD2. With V trimmed by 7 bases and J by 2 bases, 6 bases remained unmatched. Germline-derived CDR1 and CDR2 are MDHEN and SYDVKM. The CDR3 runs 15 residues. The CDR3 spells CASTISGGAYNEQFF. The CDR3 coding sequence is TGTGCCAGCACGATTAGCGGGGGCGCCTACAATGAGCAGTTCTTC.

J is TRBJ2-1 and V is TRBV4-3; TRBD1 matches at 12 bases. V lost 4 bases and J lost 7; bases outside the gene matches: 5. Germline-derived CDR1 and CDR2 are LGHNA and YSLEER. This CDR3 comprises 15 residues. Here the CDR3 reads CASSPRDRGQNEQFF. CDR3 nucleotide sequence: TGCGCCAGCAGCCCCCGGGACAGGGGGCAGAATGAGCAGTTCTTC.

The chain combines TRBV5-4 with TRBJ2-7; 9 positions agree with TRBD2. Trimming removed 4 bases from V and 2 bases from J; junction bases left unmatched: 7. CDR1 SGHNT and CDR2 YYREEE come from the germline V gene (reference sequence). This CDR3 is built from 15 residues. The CDR3 is CASSTGLALTYEQYF. CDR3 coding DNA: TGTGCCAGCAGCACCGGACTAGCGTTAACCTACGAGCAGTACTTC.

The gene calls are TRBV19 and TRBJ2-7; D is unclear. V lost 10 bases to trimming and J lost 5 bases, with 12 bases between them. CDR3 size: 11 residues. Germline V gene data show CDR1 as LNHDA and CDR2 as SQIVND (reference sequence). In nucleotides, the CDR3 is TGTGCCACCCGGGTTGGCCACGAGCAGTACTTC. Its translation: CATRVGHEQYF.

V and J are TRBV18 and TRBJ2-7; 8 bases agree with TRBD2. Germline V gives CDR1 KGHSH, CDR2 LQKENI. This CDR3 contains 15 residues. Trimming cost V 0 bases and J 5 bases; bases outside gene matches: 6. CDR3 in DNA: TGTGCCAGCTCACCACCGCTCGGGGGGGCTCACGAGCAGTACTTC. The encoded protein is CASSPPLGGAHEQYF.

The genes are TRBV6-6 and TRBJ1-4; maybe TRBD1 (6 bases). Trimming stripped 4 bases from V and 3 bases from J, with 15 bases between. CDR3 length: 16 amino acids. The germline gives CDR1 MNHNY, CDR2 SVGAGI (reference sequence). The CDR3 coding sequence is TGTGCCAGCAGTTTCCGACAGGAGCTAGCTAATGAAAAACTGTTTTTT. Amino acids: CASSFRQELANEKLFF.

The chain combines TRBV7-9 with TRBJ1-1; D unresolved. Germline-derived CDR1 and CDR2 are SEHNR and FQNEAQ (reference sequence). The V and J ends lost 5 bases and 2 bases respectively, with 15 bases between them. The CDR3 is 15 amino acids. The CDR3 loop reads CASSDTVTANTEAFF. The CDR3 nucleotides read TGTGCCAGCAGCGATACGGTCACAGCCAACACTGAAGCTTTCTTT.

This chain joins TRBV5-6 and TRBJ1-5; 7 nucleotides line up with TRBD1. J lost 2 bases, V lost 2 bases, and 7 bases had no gene match. CDR1 and CDR2 (germline): SGHDT, YYEEEE. This CDR3 contains 16 residues. The CDR3 region is CASSFSVDRGNQPQHF. The CDR3 DNA is TGTGCCAGCAGCTTCTCTGTTGACAGGGGCAATCAGCCCCAGCATTTT.

V gene TRBV9 combines with J gene TRBJ1-3; 9 bases align to TRBD1. Losses at the gene ends were 2 bases for V and 2 bases for J; bases not matched to a gene: 5. Germline V CDR1 and CDR2: SGDLS, YYNGEE. The length of the CDR3 is 16 residues. The CDR3 reads CASSVKQGAAGNTIYF. The CDR3 DNA is TGTGCCAGCAGCGTTAAACAGGGGGCAGCTGGAAACACCATATATTTT.

The chain recombines TRBV7-9 with TRBJ1-5; D not certain. Germline V gene data show CDR1 as SEHNR and CDR2 as FQNEAQ (reference sequence). V dropped 3 bases and J dropped 2 bases, with 11 bases sitting between them. This CDR3 is 15 amino acids long. CDR3 region: CASSFGGWGNQPQHF. CDR3 bases: TGTGCCAGCAGCTTCGGCGGTTGGGGCAATCAGCCCCAGCATTTT.

The CDR3 is CASTLEGQVSYEQYF. The CDR3 DNA sequence: TGTGCCAGCACTCTGGAGGGACAGGTCTCCTACGAGCAGTACTTC. The rearrangement uses TRBV2 and TRBJ2-7; 8 nucleotides match TRBD1. The CDR3 has 15 residues. CDR1 and CDR2 from the germline V gene are SNHLY and FYNNEI. The V segment lost 7 bases and the J segment 0 bases; nucleotides outside the gene matches: 8.

This clone came up once. CDR3 loop: CASSPQYRNEQYF. In DNA form, the CDR3 reads TGTGCCAGCTCACCACAGTACAGGAACGAGCAGTACTTC. The chain combines TRBV18 with TRBJ2-7; possible D gene TRBD1, 5 bases. The V gene's germline CDR1 is KGHSH and CDR2 LQKENI. Deletions cut 1 base from V and 5 bases from J, with 9 bases between. CDR3 length: 13 residues.

The rearrangement uses TRBV18 and TRBJ2-3, with D unclear. The CDR3 has 14 amino acids. Germline CDR1 is KGHSH and CDR2 is LQKENI. V was cut by 3 bases and J by 6 bases, with 13 bases left in between. The DNA of the CDR3 is TGTGCCAGCTCACCGGGTGGCGGCATTGATACGCAGTATTTT. It codes for CASSPGGGIDTQYF.

V gene TRBV7-2 combines with J gene TRBJ2-7; 8 bases fit TRBD1. The CDR3 extends over 13 amino acids. From germline, CDR1 is SGHTA and CDR2 FQGNSA. Trimming cost V 5 bases and J 6 bases; bases outside gene matches: 6. The CDR3 here is CASSERTGREQYF. CDR3 nucleotides: TGTGCCAGCAGCGAGCGGACAGGGCGCGAGCAGTACTTC.

This chain links TRBV5-1 with TRBJ1-6; D perhaps matches TRBD1 (6 bases). The V and J ends lost 3 bases and 7 bases respectively, with 14 bases between them. From germline, CDR1 is SGHRS and CDR2 YFSETQ. The CDR3 runs to 15 residues. DNA of the CDR3: TGCGCCAGCAGCTCCAGACAGGCGGAGAATTCACCCCTCCACTTT. This codes for CASSSRQAENSPLHF.